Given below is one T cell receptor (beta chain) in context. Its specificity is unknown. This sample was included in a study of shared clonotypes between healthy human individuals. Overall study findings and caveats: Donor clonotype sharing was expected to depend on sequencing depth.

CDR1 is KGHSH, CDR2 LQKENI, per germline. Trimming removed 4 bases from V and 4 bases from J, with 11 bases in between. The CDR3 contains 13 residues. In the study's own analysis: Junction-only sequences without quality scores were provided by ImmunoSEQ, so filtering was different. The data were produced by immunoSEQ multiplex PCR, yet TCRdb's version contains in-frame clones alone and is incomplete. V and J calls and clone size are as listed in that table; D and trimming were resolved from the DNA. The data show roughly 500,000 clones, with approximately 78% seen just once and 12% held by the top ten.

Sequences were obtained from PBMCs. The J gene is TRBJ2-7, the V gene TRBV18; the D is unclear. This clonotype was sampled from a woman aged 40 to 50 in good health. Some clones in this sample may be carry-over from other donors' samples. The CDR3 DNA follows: TGTGCCAGCTCACTTAGGGCGAGTTACGAGCAGTACTTC. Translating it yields CASSLRASYEQYF. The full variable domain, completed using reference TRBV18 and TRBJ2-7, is NAGVMQNPRHLVRRRGQEARLRCSPMKGHSHVYWYRQLPEEGLKFMVYLQKENIIDESGMPKERFSAEFPKEGPSILRIQQVVRGDSAAYFCASSLRASYEQYFGPGTRLTVT.